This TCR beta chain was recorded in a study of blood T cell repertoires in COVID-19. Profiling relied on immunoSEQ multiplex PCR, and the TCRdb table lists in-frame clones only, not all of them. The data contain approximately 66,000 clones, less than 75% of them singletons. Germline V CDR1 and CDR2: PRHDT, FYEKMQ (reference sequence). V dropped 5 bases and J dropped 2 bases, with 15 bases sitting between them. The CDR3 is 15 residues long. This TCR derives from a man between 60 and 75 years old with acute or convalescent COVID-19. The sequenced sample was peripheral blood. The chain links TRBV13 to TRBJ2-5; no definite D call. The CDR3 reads CASSEQTAQQETQYF. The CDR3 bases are TGTGCCAGCAGCGAACAGACGGCTCAGCAAGAGACCCAGTACTTC.